These 4 T cell receptor beta chains share one sample of origin, sequenced in a study of T cells in Graves' hyperthyroidism and ophthalmopathy. The investigators amplified TCR beta CDR3 regions from RNA transcripts. An initial round of RT-PCR targeting the TCR CDR3 relied on the HTBI primer set. TCRdb redid the calling of the multiplex PCR reads with MiXCR, one entry per CDR3 protein. The sample shows about 640,000 distinct CDR3 sequences, 20% of them seen only once. The sequenced sample consisted of blood. The receptor set was obtained from a man aged 25-45 years with Graves' ophthalmopathy.

This chain joins TRBV6-5 and TRBJ2-7, with 8 bases fitting TRBD2. The ends lost 0 bases at V and 6 bases at J; junction bases unmatched: 7. The CDR3 loop spans 15 amino acids. CDR1 and CDR2 (germline): MNHEY, SVGAGI. The CDR3 region is CASSYSAGGGIEQYF. The CDR3 nucleotides are TGTGCCAGCAGTTACTCGGCGGGAGGAGGTATCGAGCAGTACTTC.

This clonotype has only a few counts. The gene calls are TRBV28 and TRBJ1-5; D unclear. In germline, CDR1 is MDHEN, CDR2 SYDVKM. The CDR3 totals 15 residues. The V gene lost 5 bases and the J gene lost 0 bases, with 11 bases spanning the gap. The CDR3 DNA sequence: TGTGCCAGCAGTGGGCCCTACTCTAGCAATCAGCCCCAGCATTTT. This encodes CASSGPYSSNQPQHF.

The table lists this clonotype with a few counts. The chain carries TRBV30 and TRBJ1-2; D might be TRBD1 (5 bases). V was trimmed by 2 bases and J by 4 bases, leaving 14 bases between them. Germline assignment: CDR1 GTSNPN and CDR2 SVGIG (reference sequence). This CDR3 is 14 amino acids long. The chain's CDR3 is CAWSPPGRVYGYTF. The CDR3 DNA follows: TGTGCCTGGAGTCCCCCAGGGAGGGTCTATGGCTACACCTTC.

This chain connects TRBV9 to TRBJ2-3; D gene unclear. Germline V lookup: CDR1 SGDLS, CDR2 YYNGEE. The CDR3 runs to 13 residues. V lost 3 bases and J 0 bases, leaving 5 bases between the germline ends. In DNA form, the CDR3 reads TGTGCCAGCAGCGAATCTAGCACAGATACGCAGTATTTT. Protein product: CASSESSTDTQYF.